The following is a T cell receptor (beta chain) sequence with its context. This clone's antigen is unknown. Base-call qualities are not available, and no considerably larger clone is one nucleotide away. Libraries were constructed by bulk RNA-seq. The instrument was an Illumina HiSeq 2500. Processing in the source paper ran as follows. CDR3 sequences in the separate targeted TCR-seq dataset were extracted from raw reads and quantified using MiXCR version 2.1.5 with default parameters. The separate targeted TCR-seq dataset defined each TCR-beta clone by its combination of V gene, J gene and CDR3 sequence. In the separate targeted TCR-seq dataset, clones with fewer than three counts were first removed, after which only the 90% most strongly expressed clones per sample were kept. The separate targeted TCR-seq dataset calculated Treg-Tconv overlap for each tissue as the number of shared clones divided by the total number of Treg clones, multiplied by 100. Using fastp at Q25 and MiXCR, TCRdb reprocessed the public reads and kept productive beta chains. Each CDR3 protein appears once, grouped with its most common genes and DNA. These V and J calls derive from TCRdb rather than the authors' analysis. A total of approximately 2,600 distinct CDR3 sequences appear in this sample, roughly 67% of them only once. Roughly 2.9% of the sample belongs to the ten largest clones.

V is trimmed back by 3 bases and J by 4 bases, and the junction contains 8 bases that no gene match accounts for. The germline V gene gives CDR1 as WSHSY and CDR2 as SAAADI. The CDR3 sequence holds 16 residues, the cysteine and phenylalanine included. The CDR3 DNA has 48 bases and is translated from base 1. The sample is drawn from a study of draining lymph node invasion in breast cancer (TCRdb year 2020). Background for the entire study: Nodal metastasis was diagnosed by histology and cytokeratin immunohistochemistry and confirmed by EpCAM/CD45 flow cytometry. Each patient contributed matched non-invaded and tumor-invaded tumor-draining lymph nodes plus the primary tumor, profiled for both Treg and Tconv subsets. In the separate targeted TCR sequencing, lymph nodes from 5 or 6 patients were covered, and primary tumors were sequenced for three of those patients. Across breast cancer tissues, a separate targeted assay used bulk TCR-beta CDR3 sequencing to compare sorted memory regulatory T cells with memory conventional CD4 T cells. What the work shows at the level of the full study, not this receptor alone: Tracking of the top-100 tumor clones could be carried out in just a couple of patients. Some of the top 100 tumor clones were detected in invaded and non-invaded nodes, suggesting recirculation between tumor and draining nodes. Shared TCRs between Treg and Tconv subsets were considered suggestive but not proof of common clonal origin. Per tissue, roughly 14-25% of Treg TCRs were found to be shared with Tconvs, and this sharing was interpreted as suggesting peripheral Treg induction. In the targeted TCR-seq data, Tregs appeared more clonally expanded than Tconvs in all tissues, and both subsets were less diverse in tumor than lymph nodes. Data could not resolve whether Treg conversion occurred in a given organ or whether converted Tregs recirculated between nodes and tumor.

Memory regulatory T cells were sorted as CD4+ CD45RA- CD25high cells. Whether a tumor-draining lymph node counted as invaded or non-invaded depended on the presence or absence of metastatic tumor cells. Before staining and sorting, a Miltenyi Pan T Cell isolation kit was used to pre-enrich the T cells. Primary tumors were characterized by immunohistochemistry for estrogen receptor, progesterone receptor, HER2 and Ki-67. Within a few hours after surgery, the fresh surgical tissue was processed by cutting it into small fragments. Tissue fragments were enzymatically digested with Liberase TL plus DNase for over 15 minutes and filtered through a 40-micrometer strainer. After DAPI live/dead staining, sorting was performed on a BD FACS Aria II with roughly 96-99% purity. Sorted cells were lysed in TCL buffer and RNA was purified with a Norgen Single Cell RNA purification kit including DNase treatment.

The chain couples TRBV10-2 to TRBJ1-1; TRBD1 aligns with 10 central bases. The sequencing input was sorted memory Tregs from a lymph node. The cell subset or site label for this specimen denotes: CD45RA-negative sorted CD4+ T cells (memory Tconv or effector/memory Treg). The clonotype was recovered from a female donor with luminal breast cancer. This receptor carries the CDR3 CASSEGQGVGATEAFF. The DNA sequence follows: TGCGCCAGCAGTGAAGGACAGGGGGTCGGGGCCACTGAAGCTTTCTTT.